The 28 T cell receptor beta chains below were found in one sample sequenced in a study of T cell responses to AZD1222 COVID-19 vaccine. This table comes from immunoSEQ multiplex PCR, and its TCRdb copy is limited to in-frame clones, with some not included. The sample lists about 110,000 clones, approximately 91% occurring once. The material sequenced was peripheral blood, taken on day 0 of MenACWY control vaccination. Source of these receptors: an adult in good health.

CDR3 nucleotides: TGTGCCAGCAGTGAAATTACAGGGGGGCGATCACCCCTCCACTTT. Amino acids: CASSEITGGRSPLHF. The chain is built from TRBV6-1 and TRBJ1-6, with TRBD1 matching over 8 bases. The trim removed 2 bases at V and 10 bases at J, leaving 7 bases unmatched. From germline, CDR1 is MNHNS and CDR2 SASEGT. This CDR3 spans 15 amino acids.

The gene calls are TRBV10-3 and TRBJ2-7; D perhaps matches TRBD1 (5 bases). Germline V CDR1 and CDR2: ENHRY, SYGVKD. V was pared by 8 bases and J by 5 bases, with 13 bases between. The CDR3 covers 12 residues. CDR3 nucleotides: TGTGCCATCCGGCAGGGTGCGGACGAGCAGTACTTC. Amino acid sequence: CAIRQGADEQYF.

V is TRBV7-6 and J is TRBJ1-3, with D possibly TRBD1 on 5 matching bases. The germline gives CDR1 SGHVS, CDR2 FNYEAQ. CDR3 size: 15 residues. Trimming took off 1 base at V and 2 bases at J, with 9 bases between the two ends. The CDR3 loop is CASSLGGGPGNTIYF. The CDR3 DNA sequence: TGTGCCAGCAGCTTAGGTGGGGGACCTGGAAACACCATATATTTT.

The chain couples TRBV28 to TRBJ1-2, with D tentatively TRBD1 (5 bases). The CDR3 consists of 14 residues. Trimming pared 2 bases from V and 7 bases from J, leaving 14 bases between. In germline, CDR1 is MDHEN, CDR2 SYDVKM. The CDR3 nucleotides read TGTGCCAGCAGTTTAAGCCAGGGTGGGAGTGGCTACACCTTC. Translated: CASSLSQGGSGYTF.

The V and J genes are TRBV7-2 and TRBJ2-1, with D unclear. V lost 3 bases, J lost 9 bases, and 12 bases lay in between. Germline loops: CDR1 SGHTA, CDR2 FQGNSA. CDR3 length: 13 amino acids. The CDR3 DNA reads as TGTGCCAGCAGCTTCCGACACGGTAGTGAGCAGTTCTTC. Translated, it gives CASSFRHGSEQFF.

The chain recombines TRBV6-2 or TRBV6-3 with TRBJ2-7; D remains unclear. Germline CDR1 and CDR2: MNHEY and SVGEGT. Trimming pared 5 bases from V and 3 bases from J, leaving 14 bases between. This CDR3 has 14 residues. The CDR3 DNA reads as TGTGCCAGCAGTACCTTGGGGTTCGGCTACGAGCAGTACTTC. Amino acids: CASSTLGFGYEQYF.

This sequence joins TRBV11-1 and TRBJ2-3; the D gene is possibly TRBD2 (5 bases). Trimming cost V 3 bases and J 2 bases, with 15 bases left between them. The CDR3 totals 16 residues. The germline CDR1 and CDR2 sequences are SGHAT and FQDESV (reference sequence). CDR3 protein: CASSFLGPGNTDTQYF. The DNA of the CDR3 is TGTGCCAGCAGCTTTTTAGGGCCCGGGAACACAGATACGCAGTATTTT.

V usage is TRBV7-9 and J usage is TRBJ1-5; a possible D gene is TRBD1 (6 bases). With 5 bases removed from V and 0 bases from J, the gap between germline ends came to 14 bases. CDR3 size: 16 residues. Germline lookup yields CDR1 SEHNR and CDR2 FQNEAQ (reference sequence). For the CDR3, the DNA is TGTGCCAGCAGCAAGGACAGACCTAATAGCAATCAGCCCCAGCATTTT. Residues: CASSKDRPNSNQPQHF.

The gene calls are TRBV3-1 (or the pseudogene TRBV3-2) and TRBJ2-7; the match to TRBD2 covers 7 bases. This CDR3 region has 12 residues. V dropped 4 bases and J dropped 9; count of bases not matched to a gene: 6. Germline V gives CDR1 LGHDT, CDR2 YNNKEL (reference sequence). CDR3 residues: CASSRETSWQYF. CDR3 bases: TGTGCCAGCAGCCGGGAGACTAGCTGGCAGTACTTC.

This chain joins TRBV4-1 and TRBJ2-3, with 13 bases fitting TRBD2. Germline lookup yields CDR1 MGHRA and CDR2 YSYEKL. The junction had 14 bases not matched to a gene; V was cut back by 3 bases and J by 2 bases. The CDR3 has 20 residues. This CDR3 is CASSQPSIRLAGGPTDTQYF. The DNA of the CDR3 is TGCGCCAGCAGCCAGCCAAGCATCCGACTAGCGGGAGGCCCCACAGATACGCAGTATTTT.

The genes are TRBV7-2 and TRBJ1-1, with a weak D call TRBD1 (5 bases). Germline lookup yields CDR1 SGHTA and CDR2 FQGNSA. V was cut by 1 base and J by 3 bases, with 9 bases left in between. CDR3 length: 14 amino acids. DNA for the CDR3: TGTGCCAGCAGCTTAGTACAGGCTGACACTGAAGCTTTCTTT. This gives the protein CASSLVQADTEAFF. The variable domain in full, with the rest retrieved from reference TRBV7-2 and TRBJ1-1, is GAGVSQSPSNKVTEKGKDVELRCDPISGHTALYWYRQSLGQGLEFLIYFQGNSAPDKSGLPSDRFSAERTGGSVSTLTIQRTQQEDSAVYLCASSLVQADTEAFFGQGTRLTVV.

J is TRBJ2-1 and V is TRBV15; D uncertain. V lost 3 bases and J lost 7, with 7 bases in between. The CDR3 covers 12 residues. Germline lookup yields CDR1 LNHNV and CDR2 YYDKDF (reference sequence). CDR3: CATSSYKNEQFF. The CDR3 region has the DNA TGTGCCACCAGCAGCTATAAGAATGAGCAGTTCTTC.

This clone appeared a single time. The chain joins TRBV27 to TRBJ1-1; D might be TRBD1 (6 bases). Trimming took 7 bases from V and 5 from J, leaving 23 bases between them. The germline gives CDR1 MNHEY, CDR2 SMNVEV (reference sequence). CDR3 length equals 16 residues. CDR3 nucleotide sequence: TGTGCCAGCACCACAAGCCGTAACAGGGCAGGGACTGAAGCTTTCTTT. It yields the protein CASTTSRNRAGTEAFF.

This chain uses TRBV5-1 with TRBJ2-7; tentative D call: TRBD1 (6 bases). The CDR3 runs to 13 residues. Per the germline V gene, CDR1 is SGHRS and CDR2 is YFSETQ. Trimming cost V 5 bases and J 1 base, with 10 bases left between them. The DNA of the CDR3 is TGCGCCAGCAGAGTCGGACAGTCCTACGAGCAGTACTTC. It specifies CASRVGQSYEQYF.

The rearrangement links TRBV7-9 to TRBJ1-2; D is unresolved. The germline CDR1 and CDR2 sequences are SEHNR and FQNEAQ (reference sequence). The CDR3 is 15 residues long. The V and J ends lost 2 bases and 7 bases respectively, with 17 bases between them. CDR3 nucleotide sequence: TGTGCCAGCAGCTTAACGTATGGAGTGGGAGGTGGCTACACCTTC. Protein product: CASSLTYGVGGGYTF.

CDR3 residues: CASTHRGSYNSPLHF. The DNA for the CDR3 is TGTGCCAGCACACACAGGGGGTCCTATAATTCACCCCTCCACTTT. The chain carries TRBV21-1 and TRBJ1-6; the D call of TRBD1 is as the table states it, not checked on the DNA. TRBV21-1 is a pseudogene. This CDR3 has 15 amino acids.

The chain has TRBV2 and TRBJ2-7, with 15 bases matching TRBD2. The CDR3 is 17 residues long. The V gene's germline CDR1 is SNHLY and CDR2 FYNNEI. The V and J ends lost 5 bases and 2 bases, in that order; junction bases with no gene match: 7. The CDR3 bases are TGTGCCAGCAGTTGGGCCGGGACTAGCGGGGGGACCTACGAGCAGTACTTC. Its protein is CASSWAGTSGGTYEQYF.

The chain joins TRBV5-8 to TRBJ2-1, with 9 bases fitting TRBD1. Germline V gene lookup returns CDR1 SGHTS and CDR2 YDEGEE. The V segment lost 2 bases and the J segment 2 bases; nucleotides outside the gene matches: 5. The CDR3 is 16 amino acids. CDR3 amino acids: CASSFRGTGTYNEQFF. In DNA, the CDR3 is TGTGCCAGCAGCTTTAGGGGGACAGGGACCTACAATGAGCAGTTCTTC. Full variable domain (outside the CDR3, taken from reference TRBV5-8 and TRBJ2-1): EAGVTQSPTHLIKTRGQQATLRCSPISGHTSVYWYQQALGLGLQFLLWYDEGEERNRGNFPPRFSGRQFPNYSSELNVNALELEDSALYLCASSFRGTGTYNEQFFGPGTRLTVL.

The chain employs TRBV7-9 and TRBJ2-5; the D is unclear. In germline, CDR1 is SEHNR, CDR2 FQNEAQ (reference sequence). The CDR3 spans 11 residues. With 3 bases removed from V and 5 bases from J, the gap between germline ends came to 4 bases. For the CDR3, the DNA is TGTGCCAGCAGCTTCCTTGAGACCCAGTACTTC. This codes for CASSFLETQYF.

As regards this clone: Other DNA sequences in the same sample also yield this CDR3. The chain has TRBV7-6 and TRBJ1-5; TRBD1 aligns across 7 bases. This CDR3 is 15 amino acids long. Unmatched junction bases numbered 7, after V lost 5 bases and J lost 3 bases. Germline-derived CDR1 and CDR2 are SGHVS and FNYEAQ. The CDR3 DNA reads TGTGCCAGCAGCCTCCAGACAGGGCTCAATCAGCCCCAGCATTTT. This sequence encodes CASSLQTGLNQPQHF.

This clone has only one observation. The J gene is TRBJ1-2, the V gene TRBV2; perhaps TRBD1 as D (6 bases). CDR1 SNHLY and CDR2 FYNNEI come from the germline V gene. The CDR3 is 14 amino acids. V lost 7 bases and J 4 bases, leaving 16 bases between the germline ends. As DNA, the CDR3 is TGTGCCAGCAATGCCGGGACATCTACCTATGGCTACACCTTC. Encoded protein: CASNAGTSTYGYTF. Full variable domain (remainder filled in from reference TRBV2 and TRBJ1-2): EPEVTQTPSHQVTQMGQEVILRCVPISNHLYFYWYRQILGQKVEFLVSFYNNEISEKSEIFDDQFSVERPDGSNFTLKIRSTKLEDSAMYFCASNAGTSTYGYTFGSGTRLTVV.

Written as DNA, the CDR3 is TGTGCCAGCAGCCCAGACAGGATGGACGGCTACACCTTC. Translating it yields CASSPDRMDGYTF. The chain has TRBV7-3 and TRBJ1-2, with a weak D call TRBD1 (6 bases). Germline assignment: CDR1 SGHTA and CDR2 FQGTGA. V lost 5 bases, J lost 8 bases, and 15 bases lay in between. This CDR3 comprises 13 residues.

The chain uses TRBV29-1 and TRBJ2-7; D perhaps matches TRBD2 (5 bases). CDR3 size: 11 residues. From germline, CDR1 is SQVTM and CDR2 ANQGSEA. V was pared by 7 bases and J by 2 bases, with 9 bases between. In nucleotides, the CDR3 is TGCAGCGGCGGGCAGGCCTACGAGCAGTACTTC. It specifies CSGGQAYEQYF.

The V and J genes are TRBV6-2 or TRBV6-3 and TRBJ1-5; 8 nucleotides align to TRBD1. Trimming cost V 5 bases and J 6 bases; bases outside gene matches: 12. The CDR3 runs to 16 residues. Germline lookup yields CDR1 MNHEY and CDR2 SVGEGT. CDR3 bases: TGTGCCAGCAGTACGTACAGGGGGAGTTTTGGTCAGCCCCAGCATTTT. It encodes CASSTYRGSFGQPQHF.

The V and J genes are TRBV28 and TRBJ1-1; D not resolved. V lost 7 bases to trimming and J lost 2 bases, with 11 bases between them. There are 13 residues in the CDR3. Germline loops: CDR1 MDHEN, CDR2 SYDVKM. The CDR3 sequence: CASKEGGNTEAFF. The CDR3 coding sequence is TGTGCCAGCAAGGAGGGTGGAAACACTGAAGCTTTCTTT.

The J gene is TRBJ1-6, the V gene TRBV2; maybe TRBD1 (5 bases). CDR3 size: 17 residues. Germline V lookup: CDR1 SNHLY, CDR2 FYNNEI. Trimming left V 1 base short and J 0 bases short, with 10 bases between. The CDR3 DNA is TGTGCCAGCAGTGAAGGGGGCGGGCTCTCCTATAATTCACCCCTCCACTTT. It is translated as CASSEGGGLSYNSPLHF.

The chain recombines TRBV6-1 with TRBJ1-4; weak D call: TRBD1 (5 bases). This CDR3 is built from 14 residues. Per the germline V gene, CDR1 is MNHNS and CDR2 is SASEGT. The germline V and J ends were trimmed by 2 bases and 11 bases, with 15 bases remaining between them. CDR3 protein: CASSESQGGWKLFF. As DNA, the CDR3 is TGTGCCAGCAGTGAATCTCAGGGTGGTTGGAAACTGTTTTTT.

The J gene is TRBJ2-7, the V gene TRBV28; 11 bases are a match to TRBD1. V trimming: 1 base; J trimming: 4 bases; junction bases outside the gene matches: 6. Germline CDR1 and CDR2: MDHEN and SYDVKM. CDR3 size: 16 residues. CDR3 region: CASSLYGQGAIYEQYF. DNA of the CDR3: TGTGCCAGCAGTTTATACGGACAGGGGGCAATTTACGAGCAGTACTTC. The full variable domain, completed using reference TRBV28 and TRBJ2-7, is DVKVTQSSRYLVKRTGEKVFLECVQDMDHENMFWYRQDPGLGLRLIYFSYDVKMKEKGDIPEGYSVSREKKERFSLILESASTNQTSMYLCASSLYGQGAIYEQYFGPGTRLTVT.